The 16 T cell receptor beta chains below come from one sample, sequenced in a study of blood T cell repertoires in COVID-19. The repertoire was sequenced with immunoSEQ multiplex PCR; TCRdb's copy has only in-frame clones and lacks some. In the table there are a few hundred thousand clones, approximately 85% of which are singletons. Sequencing was done on a sample of peripheral blood. The source is a human donor in a cohort sampled during active COVID-19.

The chain has TRBV11-3 and TRBJ2-7; 9 nucleotides align to TRBD1. The V gene's germline CDR1 is SGHNT and CDR2 YENEEA. This CDR3 comprises 14 residues. The V gene end was trimmed by 4 bases and the J gene end by 2 bases; junction bases not matched to a gene: 3. The chain's CDR3 is CASSYGTGTYEQYF. The CDR3 DNA reads as TGTGCCAGCAGCTACGGGACAGGGACCTACGAGCAGTACTTC.

V usage is TRBV27 and J usage is TRBJ2-2; D is possibly TRBD1 (6 bases). Trimming stripped 2 bases from V and 5 bases from J, with 12 bases between. This CDR3 is built from 15 residues. The germline V gene encodes CDR1 MNHEY and CDR2 SMNVEV (reference sequence). Here the CDR3 DNA reads TGTGCCAGCAGTTTAGACGGGACATTTACCGGGGAGCTGTTTTTT. It is translated as CASSLDGTFTGELFF.

This clone appeared once. CDR3 amino acids: CANNRDGPFNEQFF. The CDR3 DNA follows: TGTGCCAACAACAGGGACGGACCTTTCAATGAGCAGTTCTTC. The chain uses TRBV2 and TRBJ2-1; possible D gene TRBD1, 6 bases. V was trimmed by 10 bases and J by 6 bases, leaving 19 bases between them. The CDR3 loop spans 14 amino acids. Germline V gives CDR1 SNHLY, CDR2 FYNNEI.

As to this clone: Different DNA sequences within this sample yield the same CDR3. The V gene is TRBV3-1 (or the pseudogene TRBV3-2), the J gene TRBJ1-3, with no clear D. Between the trimmed V and J ends, which lost 4 bases and 1 base, there was a span of 2 bases. Germline CDR1 LGHDT, CDR2 YNNKEL (reference sequence). CDR3 size: 12 residues. The chain's CDR3 is CASSPSGNTIYF. The CDR3, as DNA: TGTGCCAGCAGCCCGTCTGGAAACACCATATATTTT.

This sequence joins TRBV5-6 and TRBJ2-7, with 8 bases matching TRBD2. Germline CDR1 and CDR2: SGHDT and YYEEEE. Trimming removed 4 bases from V and 6 bases from J; junction bases left unmatched: 9. This CDR3 is 14 amino acids long. The CDR3 loop reads CASSRTGLAGEQYF. CDR3 coding DNA: TGTGCCAGCAGCAGAACTGGACTAGCCGGCGAGCAGTACTTC.

This clone was counted between two and nine times. J is TRBJ2-7 and V is TRBV19, with D perhaps matching TRBD1 (6 bases). CDR1 is LNHDA, CDR2 SQIVND, per germline (reference sequence). Trimming pared 6 bases from V and 6 bases from J, leaving 15 bases between. This CDR3 contains 13 residues. CDR3 coding DNA: TGTGCCAGTAGGGACACAGGGTTAGCCGAGCAGTACTTC. Translated, it gives CASRDTGLAEQYF.

This clone was seen just once. The gene calls are TRBV14 and TRBJ1-2; D ambiguous. This CDR3 spans 14 amino acids. The germline CDR1 and CDR2 sequences are SGHDN and FVKESK. The V end lost 0 bases, the J end lost 6 bases, and 11 bases lay between the germline ends. The CDR3 DNA follows: TGTGCCAGCAGCCAAGAAGCGGGGTTCCATGGCTACACCTTC. This gives the protein CASSQEAGFHGYTF.

This clone was observed a handful of times. The chain employs TRBV19 and TRBJ1-6; no clear D. CDR1 and CDR2 from the germline V gene are LNHDA and SQIVND (reference sequence). V lost 3 bases and J 0 bases, leaving 12 bases between the germline ends. The CDR3 sequence is 17 residues long. The CDR3 here is CASSIIWSNSYNSPLHF. The CDR3 DNA is TGTGCCAGTAGTATTATATGGAGCAACTCCTATAATTCACCCCTCCACTTT.

The table lists this clone with a count of one. CDR3 region: CASQDRGFGPLHF. CDR3 nucleotides: TGTGCCAGTCAAGACAGGGGGTTTGGGCCCCTCCACTTT. The genes are TRBV6-6 and TRBJ1-6; 9 nucleotides agree with TRBD1. CDR3 size: 13 residues. V lost 9 bases and J lost 13; bases outside the gene matches: 10. Germline V gene sequence: CDR1 MNHNY, CDR2 SVGAGI (reference sequence).

This rearrangement joins TRBV14 to TRBJ1-3, with TRBD1 matching 7 bases. CDR1 SGHDN and CDR2 FVKESK come from the germline V gene. The CDR3 runs to 16 residues. V shed 1 base, J shed 1 base, and the junction held 4 bases outside the gene matches. CDR3 in DNA: TGTGCCAGCAGCCAAGTAGGGGGCTTTTCTGGAAACACCATATATTTT. Its translation is CASSQVGGFSGNTIYF.

For the CDR3, the DNA is TGTGCCAGCAGTTTGGCTCATTCACCCCTCCACTTT. Amino acids: CASSLAHSPLHF. The rearrangement links TRBV28 to TRBJ1-6; D call uncertain. CDR1 and CDR2 (germline): MDHEN, SYDVKM. This CDR3 region has 12 residues. V lost 3 bases, J lost 8 bases, and 5 bases lay in between.

Written as DNA, the CDR3 is TGTGCCAGCAGCCAATCGGGACAGGGGAGGAGAACTAATGAAAAACTGTTTTTT. Its protein is CASSQSGQGRRTNEKLFF. V gene TRBV3-1 (or the pseudogene TRBV3-2) combines with J gene TRBJ1-4; 10 bases match TRBD1. V was clipped by 2 bases and J by 1 base; unmatched bases: 7. The CDR3 contains 18 residues. In germline, CDR1 is LGHDT, CDR2 YNNKEL (reference sequence).

The chain is built from TRBV15 and TRBJ1-1; unclear D gene. Germline CDR1 and CDR2: LNHNV and YYDKDF (reference sequence). The CDR3 has 14 residues. V was cut by 5 bases and J by 0 bases, with 10 bases left in between. The CDR3 loop is CATSPAVLNTEAFF. The CDR3, as DNA: TGTGCCACCAGCCCCGCAGTCCTGAACACTGAAGCTTTCTTT.

This clone has only a few counts. The V and J genes are TRBV5-5 and TRBJ2-1; 9 bases agree with TRBD1. Germline loops: CDR1 SGHKS, CDR2 YYEKEE (reference sequence). CDR3 length equals 15 residues. V lost 4 bases and J lost 8; bases outside the gene matches: 10. The CDR3 loop reads CASSLDRGRGDEQFF. In DNA, the CDR3 is TGTGCCAGCAGCCTGGACAGGGGAAGAGGCGATGAGCAGTTCTTC.

This chain joins TRBV25-1 and TRBJ2-3, with D tentatively TRBD2 (6 bases). The V and J ends lost 6 bases and 0 bases respectively, with 13 bases between them. This CDR3 is built from 15 residues. Germline-derived CDR1 and CDR2 are MGHDK and SYGVNS. The CDR3 here is CASRSGGSSTDTQYF. The DNA of the CDR3 is TGTGCCAGCAGATCCGGAGGGTCTAGCACAGATACGCAGTATTTT.

The chain employs TRBV28 and TRBJ1-2; possibly TRBD1 for D (5 bases). The CDR3 runs to 11 residues. V was pared by 6 bases and J by 7 bases, with 9 bases between. Germline V lookup: CDR1 MDHEN, CDR2 SYDVKM. CDR3 sequence reads: CASRQGLGYTF. DNA of the CDR3: TGTGCCAGCAGGCAGGGTCTTGGCTACACCTTC.